Below, 27 T cell receptor beta chains from the same sample are listed, as sequenced in a study of T-cell reconstitution after alpha-beta-depleted transplantation in children. Unique molecular identifiers were used in preparing the TCRbeta library. TCRdb re-derived calls from the PCR reads in MiXCR, one entry per CDR3 protein. This table holds 580,000 or so distinct CDR3 sequences, about 21% found once. This specimen was PBMCs, mostly from graft donor cells, taken 360 days after TCRalphabeta/CD19-depleted stem cell transplant. The receptors were gathered from a boy younger than two who had a stem cell transplant for acute myeloid leukemia, so the T cells may come from the graft donor.

This clonotype appeared a few times. The chain couples TRBV27 to TRBJ2-5; 11 bases are shared with TRBD2. The V segment lost 2 bases and the J segment 5 bases; nucleotides outside the gene matches: 16. The CDR3 is 19 amino acids. Looked up from germline, CDR1 is MNHEY and CDR2 is SMNVEV (reference sequence). The CDR3 sequence is CASSLMELTSGVRGETQYF. The DNA of the CDR3 is TGTGCCAGCAGTTTAATGGAGCTGACTAGCGGGGTCCGGGGGGAGACCCAGTACTTC.

This clonotype was counted between two and nine times. The CDR3 DNA is TGTGCCAGCAGCCAGGAAACCAGGGGGCTGAACTATGGCTACACCTTC. Its protein is CASSQETRGLNYGYTF. This chain joins TRBV3-1 and TRBJ1-2; 8 bases map to TRBD1. This CDR3 contains 16 residues. V shed 3 bases and J 2 bases; nucleotides not matched to a gene: 8. From germline, CDR1 is LGHDT and CDR2 YNNKEL (reference sequence).

The V and J genes are TRBV24-1 and TRBJ2-3, with D unclear. Germline values: CDR1 KGHDR, CDR2 SFDVKD. Trimming shortened V by 3 bases and J by 4 bases, and 16 bases separated the two germline ends. The CDR3 consists of 16 residues. The CDR3 sequence: CATSDPGSSGADTQYF. The DNA for the CDR3 is TGTGCCACCAGTGATCCGGGCTCCTCCGGCGCAGATACGCAGTATTTT.

This clonotype was seen only a few times. The chain links TRBV20-1 to TRBJ1-1, with a weak D call TRBD1 (5 bases). Germline-derived CDR1 and CDR2 are DFQATT and SNEGSKA (reference sequence). The CDR3 spans 13 residues. V was pared by 6 bases and J by 4 bases, with 15 bases between. CDR3 DNA sequence: TGCAGTGCCCCCACCGGGGCAGGCACTGAAGCTTTCTTT. Amino acids: CSAPTGAGTEAFF.

This clonotype has more than one count but fewer than ten. The V gene is TRBV7-2, the J gene TRBJ2-7, with D possibly being TRBD2 (6 bases). This CDR3 comprises 15 residues. The V gene lost 2 bases and the J gene lost 4 bases, with 15 bases spanning the gap. Germline V gene lookup returns CDR1 SGHTA and CDR2 FQGNSA. DNA for the CDR3: TGTGCCAGCAGCTTAAACCTAGCGCAAGCTTACGAGCAGTACGTC. Its protein product is CASSLNLAQAYEQYV.

This clonotype was picked up a small number of times. The chain employs TRBV20-1 and TRBJ2-3; TRBD1 is a possible D gene (5 bases). CDR3 length: 15 amino acids. Germline values: CDR1 DFQATT, CDR2 SNEGSKA (reference sequence). Trimming removed 3 bases at V and 0 bases at J, with 13 bases between. CDR3 in amino acids: CSASADKVSTDTQYF. DNA for the CDR3: TGCAGTGCTAGTGCGGACAAGGTTAGCACAGATACGCAGTATTTT.

The chain uses TRBV6-2 or TRBV6-3 and TRBJ2-7; 9 bases fit TRBD2. Looked up from germline, CDR1 is MNHEY and CDR2 is SVGEGT. This CDR3 region has 15 residues. The V segment lost 5 bases and the J segment 2 bases; nucleotides outside the gene matches: 7. The CDR3 spells CASSTGLAYTYEQYF. For the CDR3, the DNA is TGTGCCAGCAGTACAGGACTAGCGTATACCTACGAGCAGTACTTC.

V usage is TRBV15 and J usage is TRBJ2-2; TRBD1 might be the D (6 bases). Trimming cost V 8 bases and J 6 bases, with 13 bases left between them. This CDR3 has 13 residues. Germline V gene data show CDR1 as LNHNV and CDR2 as YYDKDF (reference sequence). The DNA of the CDR3 is TGTGCCACCCCAACAGGGATCCCCGGGGAGCTGTTTTTT. Translating gives CATPTGIPGELFF.

This clonotype showed up many times. V gene TRBV29-1 combines with J gene TRBJ2-2, with 8 bases lining up with TRBD1. CDR1 is SQVTM, CDR2 ANQGSEA, per germline. The junction had 2 bases not matched to a gene; V was cut back by 6 bases and J by 5 bases. The CDR3 consists of 12 residues. The CDR3 here is CSVDRGTGELFF. Written as DNA, the CDR3 is TGCAGCGTAGACAGGGGAACCGGGGAGCTGTTTTTT.

V and J are TRBV16 and TRBJ2-1, with a tentative D call TRBD1 (5 bases). V was shortened by 3 bases and J by 1 base, with 13 bases between the two germline ends. This CDR3 spans 16 amino acids. Per the germline V gene, CDR1 is KGHSY and CDR2 is FQNENV. The CDR3 is CASSQQRGPSYNEQFF. DNA of the CDR3: TGTGCCAGCAGCCAGCAAAGGGGCCCTTCCTACAATGAGCAGTTCTTC.

V usage is TRBV7-2 and J usage is TRBJ2-3; TRBD1 agrees at 9 bases. CDR1 is SGHTA and CDR2 is FQGNSA in the germline V gene. The CDR3 spans 15 residues. Germline trimming cut 6 bases from V and 4 bases from J; bases unmatched to any gene: 8. The CDR3 loop reads CASRRGTGYADTQYF. The CDR3 coding sequence is TGTGCCAGCAGACGGGGGACAGGGTATGCAGATACGCAGTATTTT.

This clonotype was counted ten times or more. The rearrangement links TRBV4-1 to TRBJ2-1; TRBD2 aligns across 14 bases. Per germline, CDR1 MGHRA and CDR2 YSYEKL. CDR3 length equals 18 residues. The V segment lost 4 bases and the J segment 0 bases; nucleotides outside the gene matches: 5. This CDR3 reads CASSPGTSGGNSYNEQFF. CDR3 bases: TGCGCCAGCAGCCCGGGGACTAGCGGGGGAAACTCCTACAATGAGCAGTTCTTC.

This clonotype was counted between two and nine times. V gene TRBV6-2 or TRBV6-3 combines with J gene TRBJ2-5, with D maybe TRBD2 (6 bases). This CDR3 has 14 amino acids. Trimming took 4 bases from V and 8 from J, leaving 17 bases between them. Germline V gene data show CDR1 as MNHEY and CDR2 as SVGEGT. Written as DNA, the CDR3 is TGTGCCAGCAGTTGGGCGGGGAGATGGCGAACCCAGTACTTC. Its translation is CASSWAGRWRTQYF.

This clonotype was counted many times. This chain links TRBV7-2 with TRBJ2-3; 7 positions match TRBD2. With 5 bases clipped from V and 3 bases from J, the junction kept 8 bases outside the gene matches. Germline CDR1 reads SGHTA; CDR2 reads FQGNSA. The CDR3 has 15 amino acids. DNA for the CDR3: TGTGCCAGCAGCCCACCGGGACTACGGACAGATACGCAGTATTTT. Encoded protein: CASSPPGLRTDTQYF.

The table lists this clonotype with many counts. V is TRBV6-2 or TRBV6-3 and J is TRBJ2-1, with 9 bases matching TRBD1. V lost 5 bases and J lost 4; bases outside the gene matches: 9. The CDR3 has 16 residues. In germline, CDR1 is MNHEY, CDR2 SVGEGT. CDR3 loop: CASSQWTGAVYNEQFF. For the CDR3, the DNA is TGTGCCAGCAGTCAGTGGACAGGGGCGGTGTACAATGAGCAGTTCTTC.

This clonotype has a single count. The V gene is TRBV27, the J gene TRBJ2-1, with TRBD2 matching 13 bases. The ends lost 8 bases at V and 4 bases at J; junction bases unmatched: 8. Looked up from germline, CDR1 is MNHEY and CDR2 is SMNVEV (reference sequence). The CDR3 is made up of 16 amino acids. CDR3 in amino acids: CASHPLAGGNYNEQFF. In nucleotides, the CDR3 is TGTGCCAGCCATCCACTAGCGGGAGGGAATTACAATGAGCAGTTCTTC.

The chain is built from TRBV9 and TRBJ1-1; D not resolved. The CDR3 loop spans 13 amino acids. Germline V gives CDR1 SGDLS, CDR2 YYNGEE. Trimming took off 0 bases at V and 6 bases at J, with 9 bases between the two ends. The CDR3 nucleotides read TGTGCCAGCAGCGTAGACGGGGTCGCTGAAGCTTTCTTT. This sequence encodes CASSVDGVAEAFF.

The CDR3 nucleotides read TGCAGCGTTGCCCTTTCGGACCGGTCTCAAGAGACCCAGTACTTC. This translates into CSVALSDRSQETQYF. This chain connects TRBV29-1 to TRBJ2-5, with D unclear. This CDR3 contains 15 residues. Trimming removed 4 bases at V and 2 bases at J, with 17 bases between. CDR1 SQVTM and CDR2 ANQGSEA come from the germline V gene.

This clonotype was detected ten times or more. CDR3 DNA sequence: TGTGCCAGCAGCGACTTCCAGGGGCGTCAGGAGACCCAGTACTTC. This translates into CASSDFQGRQETQYF. This chain joins TRBV14 and TRBJ2-5, with D possibly TRBD1 on 6 matching bases. CDR1 SGHDN and CDR2 FVKESK come from the germline V gene. CDR3 length equals 15 residues. The V gene lost 5 bases and the J gene lost 5 bases, with 18 bases spanning the gap.

The V call is TRBV28, the J call TRBJ2-1, with D possibly being TRBD1 or TRBD2 (5 bases each). CDR1 is MDHEN, CDR2 SYDVKM, per germline. The CDR3 consists of 14 residues. With 3 bases removed from V and 5 bases from J, the gap between germline ends came to 11 bases. The CDR3 DNA follows: TGTGCCAGCAGTTTGTGGGGGAAGCACAATGAGCAGTTCTTC. Translating gives CASSLWGKHNEQFF. The full variable domain, in which reference TRBV28 and TRBJ2-1 provide the parts outside the CDR3, is DVKVTQSSRYLVKRTGEKVFLECVQDMDHENMFWYRQDPGLGLRLIYFSYDVKMKEKGDIPEGYSVSREKKERFSLILESASTNQTSMYLCASSLWGKHNEQFFGPGTRLTVL.

This clonotype was counted ten times or more. CDR3 sequence reads: CASSPPGLAGGLGDTQYF. DNA for the CDR3: TGTGCCAGCAGCCCCCCGGGACTAGCGGGGGGGCTCGGAGATACGCAGTATTTT. V and J are TRBV11-2 and TRBJ2-3, with 16 positions matching TRBD2. The V gene's germline CDR1 is SGHAT and CDR2 FQNNGV. The CDR3 is 18 residues long. J gave up 5 bases and V 5 bases, and 10 bases lay outside the gene matches.

This clonotype occurred many times. This CDR3 is CSAPVGNTDTQYF. DNA of the CDR3: TGCAGCGCCCCGGTCGGGAACACAGATACGCAGTATTTT. The rearrangement links TRBV29-1 to TRBJ2-3, with D perhaps TRBD2 (5 bases). Deletions cut 7 bases from V and 2 bases from J, with 13 bases between. CDR3 size: 13 residues. The germline gives CDR1 SQVTM, CDR2 ANQGSEA.

There are a few counts of this clonotype. The gene calls are TRBV24-1 and TRBJ2-3; D unclear. Trimming took 3 bases from V and 4 from J, leaving 7 bases between them. The germline gives CDR1 KGHDR, CDR2 SFDVKD. There are 13 residues in the CDR3. CDR3 in DNA: TGTGCCACCAGTGATAATGGCGCAGATACGCAGTATTTT. Amino acids: CATSDNGADTQYF.

This clonotype showed up just once. The V gene is TRBV5-5, the J gene TRBJ2-5, with 13 bases aligning to TRBD2. The CDR3 has 16 residues. V was pared by 3 bases and J by 10 bases, with 12 bases of the junction left unmatched. Germline V gene sequence: CDR1 SGHKS, CDR2 YYEKEE (reference sequence). The CDR3 sequence: CASSSWTSGGPVDQYF. The CDR3 bases are TGTGCCAGCAGCTCCTGGACTAGCGGGGGCCCCGTCGACCAGTACTTC. The variable domain in full, with the rest retrieved from reference TRBV5-5 and TRBJ2-5, is DAGVTQSPTHLIKTRGQQVTLRCSPISGHKSVSWYQQVLGQGPQFIFQYYEKEERGRGNFPDRFSARQFPNYSSELNVNALLLGDSALYLCASSSWTSGGPVDQYFGPGTRLLVL.

The V call is TRBV15, the J call TRBJ1-1; 11 bases are a match to TRBD1. Trimming at V came to 4 bases and at J to 3 bases, leaving 10 bases not matched to a gene. Germline loops: CDR1 LNHNV, CDR2 YYDKDF (reference sequence). This CDR3 has 17 residues. CDR3 in amino acids: CATSNQDRGRVDTEAFF. CDR3 coding DNA: TGTGCCACCAGCAACCAGGACAGGGGGCGCGTCGACACTGAAGCTTTCTTT.

The chain joins TRBV3-1 to TRBJ2-5; D might be TRBD1 or TRBD2, each matching 5 bases. CDR1 LGHDT and CDR2 YNNKEL come from the germline V gene (reference sequence). Trimming removed 0 bases from V and 2 bases from J, with 10 bases in between. The CDR3 totals 15 residues. Here the CDR3 reads CASSQDVGEQETQYF. The CDR3 DNA sequence: TGTGCCAGCAGCCAAGATGTGGGGGAACAAGAGACCCAGTACTTC.

The chain employs TRBV12-3 or TRBV12-4 and TRBJ2-7, with TRBD1 identical over 8 bases. The CDR3 has 16 residues. V lost 5 bases and J lost 4; bases outside the gene matches: 13. The CDR3 sequence is CASSPRRQGMSYEQYF. The CDR3 DNA follows: TGTGCCAGCAGTCCTAGGAGACAGGGGATGTCGTACGAGCAGTACTTC.